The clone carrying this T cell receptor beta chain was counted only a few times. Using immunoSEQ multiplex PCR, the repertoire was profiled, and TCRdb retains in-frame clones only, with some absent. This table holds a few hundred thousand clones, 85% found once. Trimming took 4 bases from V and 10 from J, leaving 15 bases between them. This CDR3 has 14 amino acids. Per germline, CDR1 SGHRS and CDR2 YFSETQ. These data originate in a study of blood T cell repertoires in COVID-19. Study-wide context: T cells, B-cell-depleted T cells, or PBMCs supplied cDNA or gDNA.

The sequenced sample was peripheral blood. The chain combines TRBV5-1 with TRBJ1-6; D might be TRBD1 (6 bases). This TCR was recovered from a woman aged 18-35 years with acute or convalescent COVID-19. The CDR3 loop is CASSPGVAGSPLHF. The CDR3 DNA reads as TGCGCCAGCAGCCCAGGGGTGGCGGGCTCACCCCTCCACTTT.